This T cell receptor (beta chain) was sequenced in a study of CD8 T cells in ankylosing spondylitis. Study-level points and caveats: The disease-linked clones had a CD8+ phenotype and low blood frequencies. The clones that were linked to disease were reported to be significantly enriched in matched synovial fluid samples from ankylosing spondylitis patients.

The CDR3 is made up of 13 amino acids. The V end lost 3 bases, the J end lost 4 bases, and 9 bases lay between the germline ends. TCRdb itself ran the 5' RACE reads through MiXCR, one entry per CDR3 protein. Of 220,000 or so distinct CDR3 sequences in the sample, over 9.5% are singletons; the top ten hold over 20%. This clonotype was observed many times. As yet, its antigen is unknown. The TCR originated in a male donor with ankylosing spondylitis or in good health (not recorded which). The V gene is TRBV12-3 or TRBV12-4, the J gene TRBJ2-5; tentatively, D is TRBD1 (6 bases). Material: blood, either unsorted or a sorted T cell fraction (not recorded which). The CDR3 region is CASSLDRRETQYF. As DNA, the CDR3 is TGTGCCAGCAGTTTGGACAGAAGAGAGACCCAGTACTTC.